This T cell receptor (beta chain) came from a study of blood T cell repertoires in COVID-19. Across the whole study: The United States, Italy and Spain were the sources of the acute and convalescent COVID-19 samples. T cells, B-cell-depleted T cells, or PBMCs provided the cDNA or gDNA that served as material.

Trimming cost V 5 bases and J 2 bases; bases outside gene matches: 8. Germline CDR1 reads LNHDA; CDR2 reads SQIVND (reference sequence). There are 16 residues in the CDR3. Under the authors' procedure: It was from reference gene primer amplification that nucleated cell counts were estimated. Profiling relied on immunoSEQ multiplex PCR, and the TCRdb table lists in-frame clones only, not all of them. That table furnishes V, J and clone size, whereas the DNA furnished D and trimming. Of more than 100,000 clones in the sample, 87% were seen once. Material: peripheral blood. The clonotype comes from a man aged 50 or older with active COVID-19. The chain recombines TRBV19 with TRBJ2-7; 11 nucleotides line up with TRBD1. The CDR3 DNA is TGTGCCAGTAGTCAACACGGGACAGGGGGGACCTACGAGCAGTACTTC. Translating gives CASSQHGTGGTYEQYF. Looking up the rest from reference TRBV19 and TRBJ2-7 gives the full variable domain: DGGITQSPKYLFRKEGQNVTLSCEQNLNHDAMYWYRQDPGQGLRLIYYSQIVNDFQKGDIAEGYSVSREKKESFPLTVTSAQKNPTAFYLCASSQHGTGGTYEQYFGPGTRLTVT.